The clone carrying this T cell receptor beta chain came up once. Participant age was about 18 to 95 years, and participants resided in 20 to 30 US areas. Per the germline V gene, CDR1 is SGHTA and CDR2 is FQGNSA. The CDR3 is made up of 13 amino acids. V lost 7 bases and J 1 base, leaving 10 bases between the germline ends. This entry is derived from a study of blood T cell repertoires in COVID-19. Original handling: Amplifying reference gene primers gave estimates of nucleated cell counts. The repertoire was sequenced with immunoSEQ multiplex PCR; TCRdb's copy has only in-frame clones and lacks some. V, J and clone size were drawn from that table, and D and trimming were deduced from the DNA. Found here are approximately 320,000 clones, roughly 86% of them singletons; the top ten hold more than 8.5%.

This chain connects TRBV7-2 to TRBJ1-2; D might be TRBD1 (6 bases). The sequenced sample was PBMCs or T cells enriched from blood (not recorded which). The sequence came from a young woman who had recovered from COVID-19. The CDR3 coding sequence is TGTGCCAGCACCAAGGACAGTAACTATGGCTACACCTTC. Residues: CASTKDSNYGYTF.